This T cell receptor (beta chain) came from a study of metastatic and nonmetastatic thyroid tumors. In the study overall: The study looked at repertoires side by side in blood and in tumor or nodule tissue from malignant and benign thyroid patients.

General study findings and limits: In blood and tumor, TCR beta diversity was reportedly significantly higher in malignant thyroid tumors than in benign nodules.

All patients reached thyroid surgery having received no treatment beforehand. This clone was found many times. Its antigen is unknown. Authors' processing steps: A papillary thyroid cancer distant-metastasis classifier was built from CDR3 differences across clinicopathological groups. Through MiXCR, TCRdb re-clonotyped the PCR reads. The V and J calls reflect TCRdb's pipeline rather than the authors' work. This table holds tens of thousands of clones, roughly an eighth found once. This receptor was obtained from a female donor with papillary thyroid cancer or a benign thyroid nodule (not recorded which). Some clones in this sample may be carry-over from other donors' samples. Sequencing was performed on blood.

CDR3 in DNA: TGTGCCAGCAGCTTATCGGGAACCTACGAGCAGTACTTC. Translated, it gives CASSLSGTYEQYF. The chain joins TRBV5-5 to TRBJ2-7, with D tentatively TRBD2 (5 bases). Trimming left V 2 bases short and J 2 bases short, with 8 bases between. The CDR3 consists of 13 residues. Germline assignment: CDR1 SGHKS and CDR2 YYEKEE (reference sequence).